This TCR beta chain was found in a study of beta chain features in type 1 diabetes. General study points: The question of HLA type influencing TCRB rearrangement was one that remained unresolved here. In all four CD4+ subsets, TCRB CDR3 length was significantly, moderately reduced in type 1 diabetes.

This clone was seen a few times. Its cognate antigen is unknown. The study reverse transcribed the entire isolated RNA, so it sequenced expressed TCRB transcripts. An average around 3.5 million reads came from naive, central memory and regulatory T cell samples. Clones were read by immunoSEQ multiplex PCR, and TCRdb kept only the in-frame ones, dropping some. The sample carries about 650,000 clones, around an eighth recorded once. A CD45RO/CCR7/CD25/CD127/CD95/CD27 panel sorted naive, central memory, regulatory and stem cell-like memory CD4+ cells. The CDR3 has 15 amino acids. Germline V gene data show CDR1 as ENHRY and CDR2 as SYGVKD. The V end was cut by 6 bases, the J end by 3 bases, with 14 bases between.

The receptor's source is a man under 40 with type 1 diabetes. Source material: naive CD4+ T cells from blood. The chain uses TRBV10-3 and TRBJ2-2; D is possibly TRBD2 (7 bases). CDR3 DNA: TGTGCCATCAGGTTCAGGGGAGGGGACACCGGGGAGCTGTTTTTT. It encodes CAIRFRGGDTGELFF.